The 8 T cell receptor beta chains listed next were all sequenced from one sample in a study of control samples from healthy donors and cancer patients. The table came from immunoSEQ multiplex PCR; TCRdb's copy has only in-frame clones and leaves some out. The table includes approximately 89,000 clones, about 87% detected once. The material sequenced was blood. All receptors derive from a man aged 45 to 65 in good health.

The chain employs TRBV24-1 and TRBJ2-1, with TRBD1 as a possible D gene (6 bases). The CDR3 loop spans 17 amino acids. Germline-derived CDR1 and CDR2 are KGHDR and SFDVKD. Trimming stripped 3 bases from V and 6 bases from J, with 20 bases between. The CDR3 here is CATSDPRTFGQLNEQFF. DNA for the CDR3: TGTGCCACCAGTGATCCTAGAACCTTCGGACAGCTCAATGAGCAGTTCTTC.

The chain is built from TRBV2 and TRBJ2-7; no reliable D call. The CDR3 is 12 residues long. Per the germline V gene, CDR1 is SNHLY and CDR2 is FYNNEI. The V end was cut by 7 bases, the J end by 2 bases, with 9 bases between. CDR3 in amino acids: CASKPVAYEQYF. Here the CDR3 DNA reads TGTGCCAGCAAACCGGTAGCCTACGAGCAGTACTTC.

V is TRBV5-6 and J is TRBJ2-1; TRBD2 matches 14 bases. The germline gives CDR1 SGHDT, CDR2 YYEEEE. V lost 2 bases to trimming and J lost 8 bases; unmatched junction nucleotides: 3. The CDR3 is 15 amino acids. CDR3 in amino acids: CASSFGLAGGDEQFF. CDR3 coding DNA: TGTGCCAGCAGCTTCGGACTAGCGGGAGGTGATGAGCAGTTCTTC. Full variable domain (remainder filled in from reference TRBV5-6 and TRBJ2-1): DAGVTQSPTHLIKTRGQQVTLRCSPKSGHDTVSWYQQALGQGPQFIFQYYEEEERQRGNFPDRFSGHQFPNYSSELNVNALLLGDSALYLCASSFGLAGGDEQFFGPGTRLTVL.

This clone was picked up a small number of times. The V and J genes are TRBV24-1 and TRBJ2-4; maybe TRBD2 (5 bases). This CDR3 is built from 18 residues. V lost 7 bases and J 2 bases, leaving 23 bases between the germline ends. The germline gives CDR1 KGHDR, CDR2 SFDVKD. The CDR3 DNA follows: TGTGCCACCAGCGACGGAAGCGGCATAGCTCTAACCAAAAACATTCAGTACTTC. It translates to CATSDGSGIALTKNIQYF.

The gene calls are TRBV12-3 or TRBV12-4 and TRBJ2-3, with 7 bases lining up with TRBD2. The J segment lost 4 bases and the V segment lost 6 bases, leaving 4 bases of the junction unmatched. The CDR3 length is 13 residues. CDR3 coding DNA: TGTGCCAGCAGCGGACTAGAGGCAGATACGCAGTATTTT. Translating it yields CASSGLEADTQYF.

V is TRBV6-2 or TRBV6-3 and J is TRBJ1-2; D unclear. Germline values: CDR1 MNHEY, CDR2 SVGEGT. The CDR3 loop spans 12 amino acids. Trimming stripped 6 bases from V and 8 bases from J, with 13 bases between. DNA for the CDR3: TGTGCCAGCAGCGAATTCGATCAGGGCTACACCTTC. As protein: CASSEFDQGYTF.

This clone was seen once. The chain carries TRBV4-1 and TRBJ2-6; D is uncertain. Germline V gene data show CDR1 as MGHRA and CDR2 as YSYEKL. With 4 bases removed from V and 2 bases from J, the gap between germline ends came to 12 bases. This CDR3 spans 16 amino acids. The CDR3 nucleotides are TGCGCCAGCAGCCGTGAATTAGCTACTGGGGCCAACGTCCTGACTTTC. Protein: CASSRELATGANVLTF.

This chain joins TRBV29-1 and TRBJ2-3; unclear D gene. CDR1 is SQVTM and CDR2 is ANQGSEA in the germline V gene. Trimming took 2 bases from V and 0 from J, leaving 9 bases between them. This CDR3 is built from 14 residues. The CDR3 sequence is CSVEYVPSTDTQYF. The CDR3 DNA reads TGCAGCGTTGAATATGTACCTAGCACAGATACGCAGTATTTT.